This T cell receptor (beta chain) was documented in a study of T cell repertoires in cytomegalovirus infection. A single record per CDR3 protein comes from TCRdb applying MiXCR to the reads. The top ten hold roughly a fifth of the sample, which has about 280,000 distinct CDR3 sequences, 22% seen once. The germline V and J ends were trimmed by 2 bases and 5 bases, with 10 bases remaining between them. This CDR3 spans 13 amino acids. CDR1 is SGHKS, CDR2 YYEKEE, per germline (reference sequence). On this clonotype: Antigen specificity is unknown.

The chain employs TRBV5-5 and TRBJ2-5; the D is unclear. Sequences were derived from cultured PBMCs, sampled from culture after CMV antigen stimulation. This receptor was identified in a human donor in good health (CMV status not recorded). Some clones in this sample may be carry-over from other donors' samples. The CDR3 loop reads CASSFESWETQYF. CDR3 nucleotides: TGTGCCAGCAGCTTCGAGTCTTGGGAGACCCAGTACTTC.